A selection of T cell receptor beta chains follows, all from one sample in a study of post-analysis software for immune sequencing data. MiXCR was run by TCRdb on the PCR reads, yielding one entry per CDR3 protein. The table lists about 770,000 distinct CDR3 sequences, just over 45% of them singletons. Sequenced input: blood. These receptors were obtained from a girl aged 10 to 17 with multiple sclerosis. CDR3s include the opening cysteine and the closing phenylalanine or tryptophan. D genes are given only for firm matches. Only some rows state a clone size, as once, few, many or a class for expanded clones.

v_gene	j_gene	abundance	d_gene	CDR3aa	CDR3nt
TRBV24-1	TRBJ1-1	NA	NA	CATSDSRSPVGNTEAFF	TGTGCCACCAGTGATTCGCGGTCTCCGGTGGGAAACACTGAAGCTTTCTTT
TRBV29-1	TRBJ1-4	once	NA	CSALPAGNEKLFF	TGCAGCGCCCTACCGGCCGGGAATGAAAAACTGTTTTTT
TRBV4-1	TRBJ2-3	NA	TRBD2	CASSTGLAGTGTQYF	TGCGCCAGCAGCACTGGACTAGCGGGAACAGGTACGCAGTATTTT
TRBV7-2	TRBJ2-1	NA	NA	CASSVSGGHNEQFF	TGTGCCAGCAGCGTTAGTGGCGGACACAATGAGCAGTTCTTC
TRBV12-3/TRBV12-4	TRBJ1-6	few	NA	CASSFRLAGSPLHF	TGTGCCAGCAGTTTCAGGCTCGCCGGGTCACCCCTCCACTTT
TRBV7-6	TRBJ2-7	few	TRBD2	CASSLGGNAGTSGFTYPFSYEQYF	TGTGCCAGCAGCTTAGGGGGGAATGCCGGGACTAGTGGGTTTACCTACCCCTTCTCCTACGAGCAGTACTTC
TRBV7-8	TRBJ2-7	once	TRBD1	CASSSRDRVNEQYF	TGTGCCAGCAGCTCCCGGGACAGGGTCAACGAGCAGTACTTC
TRBV4-2	TRBJ2-2	NA	TRBD2	CASSQDWASGSLSNTGELFF	TGTGCCAGCAGCCAAGATTGGGCTAGCGGGAGCCTCTCGAACACCGGGGAGCTGTTTTTT
TRBV27	TRBJ2-1	NA	NA	CASRGPGLTSYNEQFF	TGTGCCAGCAGGGGCCCGGGACTCACCTCCTACAATGAGCAGTTCTTC
TRBV20-1	TRBJ1-2	NA	TRBD1	CSATAAGTGDGYTF	TGCAGTGCGACGGCCGCCGGGACAGGGGATGGCTACACCTTC
TRBV11-3	TRBJ2-3	NA	NA	CASSLAGQMADTQYF	TGTGCCAGCAGCTTAGCGGGGCAGATGGCGGATACGCAGTATTTT
TRBV12-3/TRBV12-4	TRBJ2-7	few	NA	CASSLPGNSYEQYF	TGTGCCAGCAGCCTACCGGGGAACTCCTACGAGCAGTACTTC
TRBV18	TRBJ2-7	NA	TRBD1	CASSPRTGGETYEQYF	TGTGCCAGCTCACCAAGGACAGGGGGGGAAACCTACGAGCAGTACTTC
TRBV7-3	TRBJ2-3	NA	NA	CASSPQRWGDTQYF	TGTGCCAGCAGCCCACAGAGGTGGGGAGATACGCAGTATTTT
TRBV6-5	TRBJ2-4	once	NA	CASSYSNRGRAKNIQYF	TGTGCCAGCAGTTACTCGAACCGGGGGAGAGCCAAAAACATTCAGTACTTC
TRBV4-1	TRBJ2-7	few	TRBD1	CASSQADRGDEQYF	TGCGCCAGCAGCCAAGCCGACAGGGGAGACGAGCAGTACTTC
TRBV7-9	TRBJ2-4	NA	NA	CASSLGGLAKNIQYF	TGTGCCAGCAGTTTAGGGGGGCTAGCCAAAAACATTCAGTACTTC
TRBV7-9	TRBJ2-3	NA	TRBD1	CASSSGQGLNTDTQYF	TGTGCCAGCAGCTCCGGACAGGGACTCAACACAGATACGCAGTATTTT
TRBV2	TRBJ2-5	NA	NA	CASSERAANQETQYF	TGTGCCAGCAGTGAACGGGCCGCTAACCAAGAGACCCAGTACTTC
TRBV12-3/TRBV12-4	TRBJ2-7	NA	NA	CASSLGLGEISYEQYF	TGTGCCAGCAGTTTAGGGCTAGGGGAAATTTCCTACGAGCAGTACTTC
TRBV20-1	TRBJ2-7	NA	TRBD2	CSAREWGGGNRGRGEQYF	TGCAGTGCTAGAGAGTGGGGGGGAGGCAACAGAGGTCGAGGCGAGCAGTACTTC
TRBV20-1	TRBJ2-1	NA	TRBD2	CSAWTSGIGNSYNEQFF	TGCAGTGCTTGGACTAGCGGGATAGGAAACTCCTACAATGAGCAGTTCTTC
TRBV4-3	TRBJ1-2	NA	TRBD1	CASSQEVSRGHGYTF	TGCGCCAGCAGCCAAGAGGTTTCCAGGGGGCATGGCTACACCTTC
TRBV5-5	TRBJ2-7	few	TRBD1	CASSPGTGAFFDSYEQYF	TGTGCCAGCAGCCCCGGGACAGGGGCATTTTTTGACTCCTACGAGCAGTACTTC
TRBV29-1	TRBJ2-3	few	NA	CSVGQITDTQYF	TGCAGCGTTGGACAGATCACAGATACGCAGTATTTT
TRBV5-1	TRBJ2-1	NA	TRBD2	CASSLRTSGIDEQFF	TGCGCCAGCAGCTTGCGGACTAGCGGGATCGATGAGCAGTTCTTC
TRBV20-1	TRBJ2-1	few	TRBD2	CSAKSGTSIYNEQFF	TGCAGTGCGAAGTCCGGGACTAGTATCTACAATGAGCAGTTCTTC
TRBV29-1	TRBJ1-1	NA	NA	CSGQTGGNTEAFF	TGCAGCGGTCAGACGGGAGGGAACACTGAAGCTTTCTTT
TRBV5-6	TRBJ1-2	few	TRBD1	CASSLGGTGYIYGYTF	TGTGCCAGCAGCCTGGGGGGGACAGGCTATATCTATGGCTACACCTTC
TRBV12-3/TRBV12-4	TRBJ2-7	few	NA	CASSSPDYSYEQYF	TGTGCCAGCAGTTCCCCCGACTACTCCTACGAGCAGTACTTC
TRBV28	TRBJ1-1	NA	NA	CASSSPQGRVTEAFF	TGTGCCAGCAGTTCCCCGCAGGGTAGGGTCACTGAAGCTTTCTTT
TRBV12-3/TRBV12-4	TRBJ2-7	many	TRBD2	CASSLGLAGVYEQYF	TGTGCCAGCAGCCTAGGACTAGCGGGTGTTTACGAGCAGTACTTC
TRBV29-1	TRBJ2-1	NA	TRBD2	CSVEGLAGAGVYNEQFF	TGCAGCGTTGAAGGGCTAGCGGGAGCGGGGGTATACAATGAGCAGTTCTTC
TRBV2	TRBJ2-1	NA	TRBD2	CASSELTSGTGEQFF	TGTGCCAGCAGTGAATTGACTAGCGGAACCGGGGAGCAGTTCTTC
TRBV3-1	TRBJ2-5	NA	NA	CASSQTPGGKTQYF	TGTGCCAGCAGCCAAACCCCAGGGGGGAAGACCCAGTACTTC
TRBV7-9	TRBJ2-7	few	NA	CASSSHLPSYEQYF	TGTGCCAGCAGCTCTCACCTACCTAGCTACGAGCAGTACTTC
TRBV6-6	TRBJ2-7	few	NA	CASSYVQGRSEQYF	TGTGCCAGCAGTTACGTTCAGGGGAGGTCCGAGCAGTACTTC
TRBV4-3	TRBJ2-3	few	NA	CASSQVSLGAKTDTQYF	TGCGCCAGCAGCCAAGTCTCCCTTGGGGCAAAAACAGATACGCAGTATTTT
TRBV20-1	TRBJ2-5	few	NA	CSARWGARETQYF	TGCAGTGCTAGGTGGGGGGCGCGGGAGACCCAGTACTTC
TRBV29-1	TRBJ2-7	few	NA	CSVENSSYEQYF	TGCAGCGTTGAGAACAGTTCCTACGAGCAGTACTTC
TRBV4-3	TRBJ2-1	NA	NA	CASSQDSTGTAYNEQFF	TGCGCCAGCAGCCAAGATTCTACAGGGACCGCTTACAATGAGCAGTTCTTC
TRBV10-3	TRBJ2-7	few	NA	CAISVFSPGQGRTYEQYF	TGTGCCATCAGTGTGTTCTCCCCTGGGCAGGGGCGGACCTACGAGCAGTACTTC
TRBV7-9	TRBJ2-3	NA	NA	CASSFPGRSTDTQYF	TGTGCCAGCAGCTTCCCTGGGCGAAGCACAGATACGCAGTATTTT
TRBV20-1	TRBJ1-5	NA	NA	CSAMERYVKPQHF	TGCAGTGCCATGGAGCGGTACGTGAAGCCCCAGCATTTT
TRBV20-1	TRBJ1-2	NA	NA	CSARDPRNYGYTF	TGCAGTGCTAGAGATCCCCGGAACTATGGCTACACCTTC
TRBV12-3/TRBV12-4	TRBJ2-3	once	TRBD2	CASSPSRATSGRGTDTQYF	TGTGCCAGCAGTCCTAGCAGAGCGACTAGCGGGAGGGGGACAGATACGCAGTATTTT
TRBV7-9	TRBJ2-7	NA	NA	CASSTDAQRSYEQYF	TGTGCCAGCAGCACCGACGCCCAACGGTCCTACGAGCAGTACTTC
TRBV20-1	TRBJ2-1	many	NA	CSATTSNEQFF	TGCAGTGCTACCACTAGCAATGAGCAGTTCTTC
TRBV7-6	TRBJ2-1	few	TRBD2	CASASRESNEQFF	TGTGCCAGCGCCTCGCGGGAGTCAAATGAGCAGTTCTTC
TRBV20-1	TRBJ2-1	few	TRBD2	CSARGLSGIIDNEQFF	TGCAGTGCTAGAGGGTTAAGCGGGATCATTGACAATGAGCAGTTCTTC